This T cell receptor (beta chain) appears in the sequencing data of a study of metastatic and nonmetastatic thyroid tumors. Study information: It was across blood and tumor or nodule tissue from malignant and benign thyroid patients that repertoires were compared. Overall study results and limits: Reportedly, malignant thyroid tumors had significantly higher TCR beta diversity than benign nodules, in blood and tumor.

Of note for this clone: What it binds is not known.

TCRdb reanalyzed the PCR reads with MiXCR. The sample holds roughly 10,000 clones, approximately 40% seen once. Thyroid surgery had not been preceded by any treatment in any patient. Material: tumor tissue. The sequence was obtained from a female donor with papillary thyroid cancer or a benign thyroid nodule (not recorded which). Some clones in this sample may be carry-over from other donors' samples.

CDR3 coding DNA: TGTGCCAGCAGTCCGACCCTCTATACAGAGTCAACCGAGCAGTACTTC. Its protein product is CASSPTLYTESTEQYF. The chain is built from TRBV27 and TRBJ2-7; D unresolved. The CDR3 consists of 16 residues. Germline V lookup: CDR1 MNHEY, CDR2 SMNVEV (reference sequence). Trimming pared 5 bases from V and 6 bases from J, leaving 23 bases between.